This TCR beta chain was found in a study of long-term antiretroviral therapy in people with HIV. The germline V gene encodes CDR1 SGHKS and CDR2 YYEKEE (reference sequence). V was pared by 4 bases and J by 8 bases, with 22 bases between. The CDR3 runs 16 residues. immunoSEQ v3.0 was run at survey level. Sequencing was performed with immunoSEQ multiplex PCR; in TCRdb, only in-frame clones are kept and a portion is missing. The table has about 17,000 clones, about four fifths seen once. There were no participants with HIV treated outside the United States. The chain combines TRBV5-5 with TRBJ2-1, with D perhaps given as TRBD1 or TRBD2 (5 bases each). The sample in question was unsorted PBMCs, obtained at the start of antiretroviral therapy. The receptor was derived from a young man with HIV. In DNA, the CDR3 is TGTGCCAGCAGCACGTCTTCGGGGCCTCTGGCCGATGAGCAGTTCTTC. Protein sequence: CASSTSSGPLADEQFF. The whole variable domain, filled in from reference TRBV5-5 and TRBJ2-1, reads DAGVTQSPTHLIKTRGQQVTLRCSPISGHKSVSWYQQVLGQGPQFIFQYYEKEERGRGNFPDRFSARQFPNYSSELNVNALLLGDSALYLCASSTSSGPLADEQFFGPGTRLTVL.